A selection of T cell receptor beta chains follows, all from one sample in a study of T-cell memory formation after mild COVID-19. TCRdb passed the 5' RACE reads through MiXCR, listing each CDR3 protein once. The sample consists of 300,000 to 350,000 distinct CDR3 sequences, over 10% of them appearing once. Sequencing was carried out using PBMCs or a T cell subset sorted from them (not recorded which). Receptors were obtained from a man younger than 35 who had mild COVID-19 (a few samples of this study predate the infection). Cell type and time point are not known. The CDR3 runs from the conserved cysteine through the conserved F or W. Each record gives: clone size, V gene, D gene, J gene, CDR3 protein, CDR3 DNA. D genes are given only for firm matches. Size is stated for part of the rows, as once, few or many counts, or as a class when the clone is expanded.

-	TRBV20-1	-	TRBJ2-7	CSARDRVKGASGEQYF	TGCAGTGCTAGAGACCGCGTTAAAGGGGCGTCGGGTGAGCAGTACTTC
-	TRBV12-3/TRBV12-4	TRBD1	TRBJ1-5	CASSLDRGRQPQHF	TGTGCCAGCAGCCTCGACAGGGGACGGCAGCCCCAGCATTTT
few	TRBV5-1	-	TRBJ1-2	CASSLGPGRNELYGYTF	TGCGCCAGCAGCTTGGGGCCTGGACGGAATGAACTATATGGCTACACCTTC
few	TRBV4-3	-	TRBJ2-2	CASSLSSDGELFF	TGCGCCAGCAGCCTATCTTCGGACGGGGAGCTGTTTTTT
many	TRBV10-2	-	TRBJ2-5	CASSGRGGETQYF	TGCGCCAGCAGTGGCCGCGGTGGCGAGACCCAGTACTTC
many	TRBV18	-	TRBJ1-2	CASSPSDSRGSTF	TGTGCCAGCTCCCCGTCGGACTCCCGAGGGAGCACCTTC
few	TRBV7-2	-	TRBJ2-7	CASSLSISRGQFEQYF	TGTGCCAGCAGCTTATCCATTTCGAGGGGCCAGTTCGAGCAGTACTTC
-	TRBV6-6	-	TRBJ1-2	CASIGGTNYGYTF	TGTGCCAGCATTGGGGGGACTAACTATGGCTACACCTTC
few	TRBV18	-	TRBJ2-3	CASSPRPGPEDTQYF	TGTGCCAGCTCACCACGGCCAGGGCCAGAAGATACGCAGTATTTT
few	TRBV27	-	TRBJ2-3	CASSLFSLGDTQYF	TGTGCCAGCAGTTTATTCTCCCTCGGGGATACGCAGTATTTT
few	TRBV6-5	TRBD2	TRBJ2-3	CASSSTSGGPGGTQYF	TGTGCCAGCAGTTCAACTAGCGGGGGGCCCGGGGGGACGCAGTATTTT
-	TRBV2	TRBD1	TRBJ1-2	CASSATGRSSYGYTF	TGTGCCAGCAGTGCGACAGGGAGGAGTAGCTATGGCTACACCTTC
-	TRBV9	-	TRBJ2-1	CASSPRDLIGQFF	TGTGCCAGCAGCCCCCGGGACCTAATAGGGCAGTTCTTC
-	TRBV6-5	-	TRBJ2-2	CASSLGPLTGELFF	TGTGCCAGCAGTTTGGGGCCTCTCACCGGGGAGCTGTTTTTT
few	TRBV11-2	TRBD1	TRBJ2-3	CASSLEQGASQVNTQYF	TGTGCCAGCAGCTTAGAGCAGGGGGCTTCTCAGGTGAATACGCAGTATTTT
-	TRBV11-2	-	TRBJ2-1	CASSSRDIAEDNEQFF	TGTGCCAGCAGCTCTAGGGATATTGCGGAGGACAATGAGCAGTTCTTC
few	TRBV7-9	-	TRBJ2-1	CASSPRWASDNEQFF	TGTGCCAGCAGCCCCCGTTGGGCGTCTGACAATGAGCAGTTCTTC
few	TRBV2	TRBD2	TRBJ2-3	CASSALAGGTDTQYF	TGTGCCAGCAGTGCTCTAGCGGGGGGCACAGATACGCAGTATTTT
-	TRBV5-1	TRBD1	TRBJ1-3	CASSLEQGASGNTIYF	TGCGCCAGCAGCTTGGAGCAGGGGGCTTCTGGAAACACCATATATTTT
many	TRBV5-1	-	TRBJ1-2	CASSLVSVNYGYTF	TGCGCCAGCAGCTTGGTATCCGTCAACTATGGCTACACCTTC
many	TRBV5-1	-	TRBJ2-2	CASSPLGGSGELFF	TGCGCCAGCAGCCCCCTAGGGGGTTCCGGGGAGCTGTTTTTT
-	TRBV7-2	-	TRBJ1-1	CASSLAGTQNTEAFF	TGTGCCAGCAGCTTAGCGGGCACCCAGAACACTGAAGCTTTCTTT
few	TRBV5-1	-	TRBJ1-4	CASRRLTNEKLFF	TGCGCCAGCAGGAGGTTGACTAATGAAAAACTGTTTTTT
-	TRBV7-2	-	TRBJ2-7	CASSFFQGNEQYF	TGTGCCAGCAGCTTTTTCCAGGGTAACGAGCAGTACTTC
few	TRBV11-3	TRBD2	TRBJ2-3	CASSARTSGGGDTQYF	TGTGCCAGCAGCGCGCGGACTAGCGGGGGAGGAGATACGCAGTATTTT
-	TRBV4-1	-	TRBJ1-5	CASRNRDLSNQPQHF	TGCGCCAGCAGGAACAGGGACCTTAGCAATCAGCCCCAGCATTTT
few	TRBV10-2	TRBD2	TRBJ2-1	CAITSGEYNEQFF	TGCGCCATAACTAGCGGGGAATACAATGAGCAGTTCTTC
many	TRBV11-2	-	TRBJ2-5	CASSRGAQETQYF	TGTGCCAGCAGCAGAGGGGCCCAAGAGACCCAGTACTTC
-	TRBV7-6	-	TRBJ1-6	CASSLLITGNNSPLHF	TGTGCCAGCAGCTTGCTGATAACGGGCAATAATTCACCCCTCCACTTT
-	TRBV12-3/TRBV12-4	-	TRBJ2-1	CASSLLRGNEQFF	TGTGCCAGCAGCCTTCTACGGGGCAATGAGCAGTTCTTC
few	TRBV5-1	TRBD1	TRBJ2-3	CASSSTGNTDTQYF	TGCGCCAGCAGCTCGACAGGGAATACAGATACGCAGTATTTT
-	TRBV6-2/TRBV6-3	-	TRBJ2-2	CASLGGLLNTGELFF	TGTGCCTCACTCGGGGGCCTACTGAACACCGGGGAGCTGTTTTTT
few	TRBV18	TRBD2	TRBJ2-3	CASSPLAGSTSTDTQYF	TGTGCCAGCTCACCGCTAGCGGGGTCGACTAGCACAGATACGCAGTATTTT
-	TRBV11-2	TRBD1	TRBJ1-3	CASSRDRVPPGNTIYF	TGTGCCAGCAGCAGGGACAGGGTGCCTCCTGGAAACACCATATATTTT
few	TRBV4-1	-	TRBJ2-2	CASTQGRNTGELFF	TGCGCCAGCACGCAGGGGCGTAACACCGGGGAGCTGTTTTTT
few	TRBV6-2/TRBV6-3	-	TRBJ1-5	CASTQRGPQKGPQHF	TGTGCCAGCACCCAAAGGGGACCCCAGAAAGGGCCCCAGCATTTT
few	TRBV7-9	-	TRBJ1-2	CASSPLGRGGTPKGYTF	TGTGCCAGCAGCCCGTTAGGACGTGGGGGAACCCCTAAGGGCTACACCTTC
few	TRBV15	TRBD1	TRBJ2-3	CATSRDPGQGADTQYF	TGTGCCACCAGCAGAGATCCGGGACAGGGGGCAGATACGCAGTATTTT
-	TRBV5-1	-	TRBJ1-1	CASSVTPRSNTEAFF	TGCGCCAGCAGCGTTACCCCCAGGTCGAACACTGAAGCTTTCTTT
few	TRBV23-1	-	TRBJ2-3	CASRIRTDTQYF	TGCGCCAGCAGGATTCGCACAGATACGCAGTATTTT
-	TRBV6-2/TRBV6-3	-	TRBJ1-5	CASSWTRNNQPQHF	TGTGCCAGCAGTTGGACAAGGAACAATCAGCCCCAGCATTTT
few	TRBV18	-	TRBJ1-5	CATQQGSNQPQHF	TGTGCCACCCAACAGGGATCCAATCAGCCCCAGCATTTT
-	TRBV6-5	-	TRBJ1-6	CASSPFLDNSPLHF	TGTGCCAGCAGCCCGTTCTTGGATAATTCACCCCTCCACTTT
-	TRBV7-9	TRBD2	TRBJ2-1	CASTSGGVIPINEQFF	TGTGCCAGCACTAGCGGGGGGGTAATCCCTATCAATGAGCAGTTCTTC
many	TRBV11-2	-	TRBJ2-6	CASVFSGANVLTF	TGTGCCAGCGTGTTTTCTGGGGCCAACGTCCTGACTTTC
few	TRBV4-2	TRBD2	TRBJ2-3	CASNLGLADTDTQYF	TGTGCCAGTAATCTAGGACTAGCGGACACAGATACGCAGTATTTT
many	TRBV5-5	-	TRBJ2-1	CASSPRAGQIERF	TGTGCCAGCAGCCCAAGGGCGGGACAGATTGAGAGGTTC
few	TRBV7-9	TRBD1	TRBJ2-1	CASSLGDRELNEQFF	TGTGCCAGCAGCTTAGGGGACAGGGAGTTGAATGAGCAGTTCTTC
-	TRBV11-2	-	TRBJ2-7	CASSLKAGATYEQYF	TGTGCCAGCAGCTTAAAAGCCGGGGCGACCTACGAGCAGTACTTC